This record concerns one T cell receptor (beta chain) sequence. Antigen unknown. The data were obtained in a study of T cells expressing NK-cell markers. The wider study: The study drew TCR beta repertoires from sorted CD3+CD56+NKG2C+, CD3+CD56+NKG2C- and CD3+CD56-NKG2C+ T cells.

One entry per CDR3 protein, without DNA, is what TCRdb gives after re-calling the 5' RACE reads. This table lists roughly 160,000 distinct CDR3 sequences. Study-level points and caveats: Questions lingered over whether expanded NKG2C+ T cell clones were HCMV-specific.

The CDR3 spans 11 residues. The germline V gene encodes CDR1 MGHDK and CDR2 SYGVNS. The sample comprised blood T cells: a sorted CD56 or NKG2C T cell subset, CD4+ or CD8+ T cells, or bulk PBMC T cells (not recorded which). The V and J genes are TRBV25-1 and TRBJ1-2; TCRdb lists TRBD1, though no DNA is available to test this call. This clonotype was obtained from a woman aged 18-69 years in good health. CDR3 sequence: CASRGGHGYTF.